This T cell receptor beta chain was recovered during a study of CD8 T cells in ankylosing spondylitis (TCRdb year 2017). Background on the whole study: T cell receptor beta repertoires were profiled in healthy donors and ankylosing spondylitis patients so that disease-linked TCR variants could be found. Samples of peripheral blood were taken, and for ankylosing spondylitis patients, synovial fluid was collected as well. In total, the full study cohort was made up of nearly 110 healthy donors and about two dozen ankylosing spondylitis patients.

Sequencing instrument: Illumina HiSeq 2500. Quantitative 5'-RACE with molecular barcodes was used to prepare TCR beta libraries. In the authors' own workflow: A new computational method based on a probabilistic model of VDJ rearrangement was used to identify disease-linked TCR variants. TCRdb reran the public reads through fastp at Q25 and MiXCR, keeping productive beta chains. All rows with the same CDR3 protein become a single entry with the most common DNA and genes. TCRdb's processing, not the authors' own work, is the source of the V and J calls. The sample includes a few hundred thousand distinct CDR3 sequences, with about a sixth observed a single time. The ten biggest clones cover over 25% of the sample. Findings and caveats that apply to the study as a whole: In peripheral blood, the disease-linked clones were found at relatively low frequencies and had a CD8+ phenotype. Blood from ankylosing spondylitis patients appeared to be characterized by a TCR beta motif made up of several highly homologous amino acid variants. Significant enrichment of the disease-linked clones was reported in matched synovial fluid samples from ankylosing spondylitis patients. Some motif variants were previously reported in synovial fluid and blood of reactive arthritis patients, suggesting common disease-initiation mechanisms.

This clonotype has more than one count but fewer than ten. The specificity of this receptor is unknown. No clone much larger than this one lies a single base away; base qualities are absent. Taken from the germline V gene, the CDR1 and CDR2 loops are SGDLS and YYNGEE. From the cysteine up to the phenylalanine, the CDR3 has a length of 16 residues. Of the read, only the CDR3 DNA is kept; its 48 bases are in frame from base 1. The germline V and J ends show losses of 0 bases and 0 bases respectively, and no gene match explains 2 bases of the junction. The chain is made from TRBV9 and TRBJ2-1; TRBD2 matches 8 bases in the middle. The material sequenced was blood, either unsorted or a sorted T cell fraction (not recorded which). The source of this sequence is a male donor with ankylosing spondylitis or in good health (not recorded which). The nucleotide sequence is given as TGTGCCAGCAGCGTAGAGGCGGGAGGCTCCTACAATGAGCAGTTCTTC. Translation gives CASSVEAGGSYNEQFF.